This T cell receptor (beta chain) was obtained from a study of PD-1 blockade in classical Hodgkin lymphoma. Study-wide findings and caveats: Possible causes of repertoire differences, disease activity or prior therapy, remain undefined. Relative to healthy donors, newly diagnosed patients reportedly had lower baseline TCR diversity, which was reported as lower still in relapsed/refractory patients.

As to this clone: Antigen specificity is unknown.

Trimming stripped 7 bases from V and 5 bases from J, with 21 bases between. The CDR3 has 15 amino acids. In germline, CDR1 is MDHEN, CDR2 SYDVKM. The time point denotes: newly diagnosed, previously untreated cHL patient sample. Using magnetic negative selection, the CD4+ T cells were separated out of thawed PBMCs. Only in-frame clones appear in the TCRdb table, and some are missing; sequencing was by immunoSEQ multiplex PCR. This table has more than 25,000 clones, 70% to 90% appearing once. The rearrangement joins TRBV28 to TRBJ2-7; D might be TRBD1 (6 bases). The source material was CD4+ T cells from blood. This TCR derives from a human donor with classical Hodgkin lymphoma. The CDR3, as DNA: TGTGCCAGCACTACTACGGGGCAGGGGAGCGACGAGCAGTACTTC. It codes for CASTTTGQGSDEQYF.